Listed here is a single T cell receptor (beta chain). Its specificity is unknown. These data originate in a study of OX40 agonist ivuxolimab in advanced cancers. The length of the CDR3 is 14 residues. Germline V gene data show CDR1 as SGDLS and CDR2 as YYNGEE. V was cut by 0 bases and J by 0 bases, with 4 bases left in between. Study observations and caveats: Some patients without response likewise showed low normalized clonal expansion.

Clones were sequenced by immunoSEQ multiplex PCR, and TCRdb holds only the in-frame ones, with some missing. The table includes some 76,000 clones, 86% detected once. The V and J genes are TRBV9 and TRBJ1-3; the D is unclear. The source material was CD4+ or CD8+ T cells sorted from blood, sampled in a trial of the OX40 agonist ivuxolimab. This TCR derives from an adult with an advanced solid tumor such as melanoma, head and neck, liver or kidney cancer. The CDR3 nucleotides are TGTGCCAGCAGCGTAGGCTCCTCTGGAAACACCATATATTTT. Translated, it gives CASSVGSSGNTIYF.